The 31 T cell receptor beta chains below come from one sample, sequenced in a study of cytomegalovirus exposure and HLA in healthy donors. This PCR relied on a set of 60 Vbeta primers and 13 Jbeta primers. Assay: immunoSEQ multiplex PCR; the TCRdb copy retains only in-frame clones and omits some. Of 120,000 to 150,000 clones listed, 80% to 90% are singletons. Material: PBMCs. The receptors stem from a woman between 35 and 50 years old in good health and CMV-seropositive.

The gene calls are TRBV18 and TRBJ2-7, with 7 bases that match TRBD1. With V trimmed by 0 bases and J by 3 bases, 11 bases remained unmatched. The CDR3 length is 17 residues. From germline, CDR1 is KGHSH and CDR2 LQKENI. The DNA of the CDR3 is TGTGCCAGCTCACCACCGGACAGGTTTAGAAGTAGCTACGAGCAGTACTTC. This codes for CASSPPDRFRSSYEQYF.

The V and J genes are TRBV2 and TRBJ2-1; 10 nucleotides line up with TRBD1. This CDR3 has 15 residues. Trimming removed 8 bases from V and 6 bases from J; junction bases left unmatched: 10. The germline V gene has CDR1 SNHLY and CDR2 FYNNEI. The CDR3 DNA reads TGTGCCAGCTCCAACTTCGGGACAGGGGCCAATGAGCAGTTCTTC. As protein: CASSNFGTGANEQFF.

V and J are TRBV10-3 and TRBJ1-5; 9 nucleotides agree with TRBD1. The CDR3 spans 15 residues. Germline V gene data show CDR1 as ENHRY and CDR2 as SYGVKD. J lost 7 bases, V lost 8 bases, and 12 bases had no gene match. The CDR3 DNA follows: TGTGCCATCGCCCCGGACAGGGGACGAGGGCAGCCCCAGCATTTT. It yields the protein CAIAPDRGRGQPQHF.

The V call is TRBV29-1, the J call TRBJ2-2, with a possible D match to TRBD1 (6 bases). From germline, CDR1 is SQVTM and CDR2 ANQGSEA. This CDR3 comprises 14 residues. V was cut by 5 bases and J by 1 base, with 11 bases left in between. CDR3 amino acids: CSVLSRGNTGELFF. The CDR3 nucleotides are TGCAGCGTTCTTTCCAGGGGGAACACCGGGGAGCTGTTTTTT.

The chain has TRBV27 and TRBJ1-5; D is unresolved. In germline, CDR1 is MNHEY, CDR2 SMNVEV (reference sequence). V was cut by 4 bases and J by 7 bases, with 11 bases left in between. The CDR3 length is 13 residues. Here the CDR3 DNA reads TGTGCCAGCAGTTGGGAGGGTAGCCAGCCCCAGCATTTT. Translating it yields CASSWEGSQPQHF.

V usage is TRBV7-2 and J usage is TRBJ2-5; maybe TRBD1 (5 bases). There are 18 residues in the CDR3. The germline V and J ends were trimmed by 1 base and 1 base, with 19 bases remaining between them. Germline V gene data show CDR1 as SGHTA and CDR2 as FQGNSA. The CDR3 sequence: CASSLGVLDKGFQETQYF. CDR3 DNA sequence: TGTGCCAGCAGCTTAGGCGTCCTAGATAAGGGGTTCCAAGAGACCCAGTACTTC.

The table lists this clone with a few counts. The rearrangement uses TRBV19 and TRBJ2-3; 12 bases match TRBD2. From germline, CDR1 is LNHDA and CDR2 SQIVND (reference sequence). The CDR3 length is 15 residues. V lost 6 bases, J lost 3 bases, and 4 bases stayed unmatched. Here the CDR3 DNA reads TGTGCCAGTAGGACTAGCGGGAGTGGTACAGATACGCAGTATTTT. Its protein product is CASRTSGSGTDTQYF.

This clone was seen only once. The chain is built from TRBV6-1 and TRBJ1-1; 7 nucleotides agree with TRBD1. Losses at the gene ends were 1 base for V and 4 bases for J; bases not matched to a gene: 9. Germline CDR1 reads MNHNS; CDR2 reads SASEGT. The CDR3 runs to 16 residues. The CDR3 loop is CASSEGTGQRTTEAFF. DNA of the CDR3: TGTGCCAGCAGTGAAGGGACAGGCCAGCGTACCACTGAAGCTTTCTTT.

The chain carries TRBV6-1 and TRBJ1-2; D gene unclear. The CDR3 totals 14 residues. Trimming left V 3 bases short and J 6 bases short, with 14 bases between. Germline loops: CDR1 MNHNS, CDR2 SASEGT. As DNA, the CDR3 is TGTGCCAGCAGTGAGGGAGGCGGGATCAATGGCTACACCTTC. This encodes CASSEGGGINGYTF.

The CDR3: CASKTQGWRPDTQYF. CDR3 nucleotides: TGTGCCAGCAAGACACAGGGGTGGAGGCCAGATACGCAGTATTTT. The chain links TRBV6-1 to TRBJ2-3, with 7 bases matching TRBD1. J was trimmed by 4 bases and V by 7 bases; bases with no gene match: 11. This CDR3 has 15 residues. Germline V gene sequence: CDR1 MNHNS, CDR2 SASEGT.

The V and J genes are TRBV6-1 and TRBJ1-1; 9 nucleotides line up with TRBD1. Germline V CDR1 and CDR2: MNHNS, SASEGT. V lost 9 bases to trimming and J lost 4 bases; unmatched junction nucleotides: 9. The CDR3 spans 14 residues. The CDR3 DNA follows: TGTGCCAGTCTTCGGGACAGGGTTGTCACTGAAGCTTTCTTT. Residues: CASLRDRVVTEAFF.

In the case of this clone: An end of the junction differs from the germline gene, which may be a read error. V is TRBV27 and J is TRBJ2-7, with 13 positions matching TRBD2. Germline V lookup: CDR1 MNHEY, CDR2 SMNVEV (reference sequence). The CDR3 runs 15 residues. DNA of the CDR3: TGTGCCAGCAAAACCCTGACTAGCGGGGGGTACGTGCAGTACTTC. It is translated as CASKTLTSGGYVQYF.

The table lists this clone with a count of one. This chain joins TRBV11-2 and TRBJ2-7, with 8 bases aligning to TRBD2. CDR1 and CDR2 from the germline V gene are SGHAT and FQNNGV. The CDR3 sequence is 15 residues long. Losses at the gene ends were 3 bases for V and 1 base for J; bases not matched to a gene: 5. The CDR3 sequence: CASSFRGLVSYEQYF. CDR3 DNA sequence: TGTGCCAGCAGCTTTAGGGGACTAGTGTCCTACGAGCAGTACTTC.

This chain connects TRBV19 to TRBJ1-5; D possibly corresponds to TRBD1 (5 bases). Germline values: CDR1 LNHDA, CDR2 SQIVND (reference sequence). The CDR3 covers 15 residues. The V gene lost 5 bases and the J gene lost 3 bases, with 14 bases spanning the gap. The CDR3 spells CASSRSRGTNQPQHF. The CDR3 DNA reads as TGTGCCAGTAGTCGCTCCCGGGGGACCAATCAGCCCCAGCATTTT.

This clone was counted a single time. The junction shows a germline mismatch at one end, possibly a read error. CDR3 region: CASSRLAGGQGTQYF. CDR3 in DNA: TGTGCCAGCAGTCGACTAGCGGGAGGCCAAGGGACCCAGTACTTC. V and J are TRBV27 and TRBJ2-5; 13 bases agree with TRBD2. This CDR3 has 15 amino acids. CDR1 is MNHEY and CDR2 is SMNVEV in the germline V gene (reference sequence).

The chain carries TRBV9 and TRBJ2-2, with 10 bases identical to TRBD2. The V gene end was trimmed by 2 bases and the J gene end by 7 bases; junction bases not matched to a gene: 14. CDR1 SGDLS and CDR2 YYNGEE come from the germline V gene. The CDR3 is 18 residues long. DNA of the CDR3: TGTGCCAGCAGCGTTAAGCGGGGGGGGTCACCAGAAGGCGGGGAGCTGTTTTTT. Encoded protein: CASSVKRGGSPEGGELFF.

This clone came up a few times. This sample also contains other DNA sequences that code for the same CDR3. The chain recombines TRBV27 with TRBJ2-7; D is possibly TRBD2 (6 bases). Deletions cut 3 bases from V and 1 base from J, with 7 bases between. CDR3 length: 13 amino acids. From germline, CDR1 is MNHEY and CDR2 SMNVEV (reference sequence). The CDR3 loop reads CASSLTSSYEQYF. The CDR3 DNA sequence: TGTGCCAGCAGTTTGACTAGTTCCTACGAGCAGTACTTC.

This clone has a handful of counts. The chain is built from TRBV28 and TRBJ1-6; 7 bases are a match to TRBD1. Germline CDR1 MDHEN, CDR2 SYDVKM. V trimming: 2 bases; J trimming: 7 bases; junction bases outside the gene matches: 5. This CDR3 contains 15 residues. For the CDR3, the DNA is TGTGCCAGCAGTTTAAGGGGGCTAGGGAATTCACCCCTCCACTTT. Residues: CASSLRGLGNSPLHF. The variable domain in full, with the rest retrieved from reference TRBV28 and TRBJ1-6, is DVKVTQSSRYLVKRTGEKVFLECVQDMDHENMFWYRQDPGLGLRLIYFSYDVKMKEKGDIPEGYSVSREKKERFSLILESASTNQTSMYLCASSLRGLGNSPLHFGNGTRLTVT.

The chain has TRBV11-3 and TRBJ2-7; the D is unclear. The germline V gene has CDR1 SGHNT and CDR2 YENEEA. V dropped 0 bases and J dropped 6 bases, with 9 bases sitting between them. This CDR3 has 13 amino acids. CDR3 loop: CASSLEVTGEQYF. CDR3 sequence (DNA): TGTGCCAGCAGCTTAGAGGTTACCGGCGAGCAGTACTTC.

The CDR3 DNA follows: TGTGCCAGCAGCGTCGACATTAGCACAGATACGCAGTATTTT. Protein product: CASSVDISTDTQYF. This chain joins TRBV9 and TRBJ2-3; D not resolved. V was pared by 2 bases and J by 0 bases, with 7 bases between. This CDR3 is built from 14 residues. Germline V CDR1 and CDR2: SGDLS, YYNGEE.

The CDR3 region has the DNA TGTGCCAGCAGCTTAGCTGCAGGGGGATATGGCTACACCTTC. It is translated as CASSLAAGGYGYTF. The V and J genes are TRBV7-9 and TRBJ1-2, with 7 bases lining up with TRBD1. The CDR3 spans 14 residues. In germline, CDR1 is SEHNR, CDR2 FQNEAQ (reference sequence). V trimming: 0 bases; J trimming: 5 bases; junction bases outside the gene matches: 3.

J is TRBJ1-2 and V is TRBV5-6, with 7 bases fitting TRBD1. The germline gives CDR1 SGHDT, CDR2 YYEEEE. V trimming: 4 bases; J trimming: 5 bases; junction bases outside the gene matches: 2. The CDR3 is 12 residues long. CDR3 DNA sequence: TGTGCCAGCAGCCGGGACAGATATGGCTACACCTTC. It encodes CASSRDRYGYTF.

The V call is TRBV11-2, the J call TRBJ2-1, with 10 bases identical to TRBD2. Per the germline V gene, CDR1 is SGHAT and CDR2 is FQNNGV. The CDR3 is 17 amino acids. J gave up 0 bases and V 6 bases, and 8 bases lay outside the gene matches. The CDR3 here is CASSPGLAAFSYNEQFF. For the CDR3, the DNA is TGTGCCAGCAGTCCCGGACTAGCGGCCTTCTCCTACAATGAGCAGTTCTTC.

The rearrangement uses TRBV7-8 and TRBJ2-1, with 16 positions matching TRBD2. The CDR3 consists of 18 residues. Germline lookup yields CDR1 SGHVS and CDR2 FQNEAQ. The V gene end was trimmed by 5 bases and the J gene end by 5 bases; junction bases not matched to a gene: 9. In DNA, the CDR3 is TGTGCCAGCAGCCCCGGGACTAGCGGGAGGGAAAGGAACAATGAGCAGTTCTTC. Amino acid sequence: CASSPGTSGRERNNEQFF.

The table lists this clone with a count of one. The chain employs TRBV10-3 and TRBJ1-2, with 10 positions matching TRBD1. The germline CDR1 and CDR2 sequences are ENHRY and SYGVKD. With 4 bases clipped from V and 3 bases from J, the junction kept 11 bases outside the gene matches. CDR3 length: 17 amino acids. CDR3 loop: CAISASAGGQGYYGYTF. DNA for the CDR3: TGTGCCATCAGTGCTTCCGCGGGGGGACAGGGGTACTATGGCTACACCTTC.

V gene TRBV28 combines with J gene TRBJ2-7, with 12 bases that match TRBD2. V was clipped by 4 bases and J by 9 bases; unmatched bases: 10. The germline gives CDR1 MDHEN, CDR2 SYDVKM. CDR3 size: 15 residues. CDR3 region: CASSSWTSGEIWQYF. The CDR3 DNA sequence: TGTGCCAGCAGTTCCTGGACTAGCGGGGAGATCTGGCAGTACTTC.

As concerns this clone: Other nucleotide sequences in the sample specify the same CDR3. The chain employs TRBV5-6 and TRBJ2-7, with 7 bases identical to TRBD1. The CDR3 contains 13 residues. Looked up from germline, CDR1 is SGHDT and CDR2 is YYEEEE. V was clipped by 1 base and J by 2 bases; unmatched bases: 0. The CDR3 loop reads CASSLTGAYEQYF. The CDR3, as DNA: TGTGCCAGCAGCTTGACAGGGGCCTACGAGCAGTACTTC.

The genes are TRBV7-8 and TRBJ1-1, with TRBD1 matching 10 bases. The CDR3 is 15 residues long. Trimming removed 7 bases from V and 10 bases from J; junction bases left unmatched: 15. Germline values: CDR1 SGHVS, CDR2 FQNEAQ. The CDR3 DNA follows: TGTGCCAGCACCCCTCCCGGACAGGGGGGGATCGTAGCTTTCTTT. It translates to CASTPPGQGGIVAFF.

This clone came up a few times. The rearrangement joins TRBV30 to TRBJ2-7, with TRBD1 matching 7 bases. This CDR3 is 11 amino acids long. The germline CDR1 and CDR2 sequences are GTSNPN and SVGIG (reference sequence). Trimming removed 4 bases from V and 8 bases from J; junction bases left unmatched: 5. The CDR3 DNA follows: TGTGCCTGGATGACAGGGTTTAAGCAGTACTTC. Protein sequence: CAWMTGFKQYF. The variable domain in full, completed from reference TRBV30 and TRBJ2-7, reads SQTIHQWPATLVQPVGSPLSLECTVEGTSNPNLYWYRQAAGRGLQLLFYSVGIGQISSEVPQNLSASRPQDRQFILSSKKLLLSDSGFYLCAWMTGFKQYFGPGTRLTVT.

The chain is built from TRBV4-1 and TRBJ2-3; the match to TRBD1 covers 7 bases. This CDR3 spans 14 amino acids. Germline V lookup: CDR1 MGHRA, CDR2 YSYEKL. V trimming: 1 base; J trimming: 11 bases; junction bases outside the gene matches: 9. The CDR3 DNA is TGCGCCAGCAGCCAAGCAGGAGTCGGGACAGAGCAGTATTTT. Residues: CASSQAGVGTEQYF.

The rearrangement joins TRBV5-5 to TRBJ2-5, with D perhaps TRBD1 (6 bases). The germline V gene encodes CDR1 SGHKS and CDR2 YYEKEE (reference sequence). Trimming took off 1 base at V and 5 bases at J, with 9 bases between the two ends. CDR3 length: 13 amino acids. DNA of the CDR3: TGTGCCAGCAGCTTGACAGGGATGGAGACCCAGTACTTC. Its protein is CASSLTGMETQYF.